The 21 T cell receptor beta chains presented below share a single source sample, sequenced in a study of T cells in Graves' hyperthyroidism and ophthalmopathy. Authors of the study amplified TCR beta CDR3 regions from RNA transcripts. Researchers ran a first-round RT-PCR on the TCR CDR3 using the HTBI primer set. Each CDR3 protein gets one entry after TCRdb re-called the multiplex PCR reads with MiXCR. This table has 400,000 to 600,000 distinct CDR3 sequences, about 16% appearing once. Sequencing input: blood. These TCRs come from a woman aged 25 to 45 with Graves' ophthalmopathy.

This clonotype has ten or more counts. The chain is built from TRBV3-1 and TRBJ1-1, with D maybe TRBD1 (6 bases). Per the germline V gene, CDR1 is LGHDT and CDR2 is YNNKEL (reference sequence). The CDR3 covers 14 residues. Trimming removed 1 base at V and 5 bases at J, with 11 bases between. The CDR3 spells CASSQGGRRTEAFF. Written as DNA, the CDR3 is TGTGCCAGCAGCCAAGGGGGGCGGAGAACTGAAGCTTTCTTT. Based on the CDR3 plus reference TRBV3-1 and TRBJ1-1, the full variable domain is DTAVSQTPKYLVTQMGNDKSIKCEQNLGHDTMYWYKQDSKKFLKIMFSYNNKELIINETVPNRFSPKSPDKAHLNLHINSLELGDSAVYFCASSQGGRRTEAFFGQGTRLTVV.

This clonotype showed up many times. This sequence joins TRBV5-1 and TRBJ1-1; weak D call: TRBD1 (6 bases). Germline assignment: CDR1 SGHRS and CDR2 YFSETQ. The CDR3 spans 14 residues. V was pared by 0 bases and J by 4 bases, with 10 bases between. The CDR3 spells CASSLEGESTEAFF. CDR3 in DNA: TGCGCCAGCAGCTTGGAGGGGGAGAGCACTGAAGCTTTCTTT.

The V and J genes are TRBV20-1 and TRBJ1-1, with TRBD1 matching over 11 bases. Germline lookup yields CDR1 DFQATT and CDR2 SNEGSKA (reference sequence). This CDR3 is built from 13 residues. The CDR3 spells CSQGQGGNSEAFF. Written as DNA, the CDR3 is TGCAGCCAGGGACAGGGGGGTAACTCTGAAGCTTTCTTT.

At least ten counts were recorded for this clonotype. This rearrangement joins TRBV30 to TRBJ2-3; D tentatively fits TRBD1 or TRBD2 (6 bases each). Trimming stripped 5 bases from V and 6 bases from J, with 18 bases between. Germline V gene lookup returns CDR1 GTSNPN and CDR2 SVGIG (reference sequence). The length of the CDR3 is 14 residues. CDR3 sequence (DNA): TGTGCCTGGGGGTTTGATCGGGGGCGCGATACGCAGTATTTT. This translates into CAWGFDRGRDTQYF.

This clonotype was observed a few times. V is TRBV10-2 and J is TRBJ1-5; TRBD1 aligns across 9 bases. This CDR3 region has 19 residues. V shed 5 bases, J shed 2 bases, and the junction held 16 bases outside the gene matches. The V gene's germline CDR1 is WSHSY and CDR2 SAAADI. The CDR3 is CASSLSGTGMGSGNQPQHF. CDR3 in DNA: TGCGCCAGCAGTCTTTCCGGGACAGGGATGGGCTCGGGCAATCAGCCCCAGCATTTT.

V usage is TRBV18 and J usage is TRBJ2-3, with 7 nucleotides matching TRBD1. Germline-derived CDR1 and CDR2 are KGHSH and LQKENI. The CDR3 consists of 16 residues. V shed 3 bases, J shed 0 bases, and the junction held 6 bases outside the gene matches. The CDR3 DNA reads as TGTGCCAGCTCACCCTTCGGGACAGAAAGCACAGATACGCAGTATTTT. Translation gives CASSPFGTESTDTQYF.

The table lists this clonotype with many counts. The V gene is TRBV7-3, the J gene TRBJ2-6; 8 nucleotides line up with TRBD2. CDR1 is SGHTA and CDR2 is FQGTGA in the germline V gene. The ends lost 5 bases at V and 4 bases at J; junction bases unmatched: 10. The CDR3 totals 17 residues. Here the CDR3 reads CASSRGGGRGGANVLTF. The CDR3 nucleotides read TGTGCCAGCAGCCGGGGGGGAGGGAGAGGCGGGGCCAACGTCCTGACTTTC.

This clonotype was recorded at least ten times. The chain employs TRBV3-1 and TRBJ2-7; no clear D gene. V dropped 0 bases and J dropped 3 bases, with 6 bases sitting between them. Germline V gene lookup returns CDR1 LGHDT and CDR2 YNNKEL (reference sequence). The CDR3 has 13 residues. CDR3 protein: CASSQDPDYEQYF. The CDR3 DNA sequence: TGTGCCAGCAGCCAAGATCCCGACTACGAGCAGTACTTC.

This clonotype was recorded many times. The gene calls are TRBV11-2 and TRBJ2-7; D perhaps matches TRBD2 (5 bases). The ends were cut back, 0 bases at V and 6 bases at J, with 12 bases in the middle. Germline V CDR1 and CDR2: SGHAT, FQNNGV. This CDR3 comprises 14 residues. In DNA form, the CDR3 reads TGTGCCAGCAGCTTAGAGCCTAGCTTTGGCGAGCAGTACTTC. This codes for CASSLEPSFGEQYF.

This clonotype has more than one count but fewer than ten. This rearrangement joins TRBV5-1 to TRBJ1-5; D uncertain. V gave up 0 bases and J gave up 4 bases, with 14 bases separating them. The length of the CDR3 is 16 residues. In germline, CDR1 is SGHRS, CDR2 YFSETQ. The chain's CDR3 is CASSLVPGLGNQPQHF. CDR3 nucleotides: TGCGCCAGCAGCTTGGTTCCGGGGTTGGGTAATCAGCCCCAGCATTTT.

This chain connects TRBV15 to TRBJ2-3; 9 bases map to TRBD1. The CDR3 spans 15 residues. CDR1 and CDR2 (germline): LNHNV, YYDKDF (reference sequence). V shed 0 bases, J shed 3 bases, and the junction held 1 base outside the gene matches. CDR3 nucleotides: TGTGCCACCAGCAGAGAAGACAGGGGGACAGATACGCAGTATTTT. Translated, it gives CATSREDRGTDTQYF.

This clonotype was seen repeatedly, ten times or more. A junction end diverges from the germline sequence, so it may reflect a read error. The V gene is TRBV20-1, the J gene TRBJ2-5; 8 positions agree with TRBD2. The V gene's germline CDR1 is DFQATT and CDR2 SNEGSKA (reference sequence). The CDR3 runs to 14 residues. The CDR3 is CSAIGGLAQGTQYF. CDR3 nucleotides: TGCAGTGCTATTGGAGGACTAGCCCAAGGGACCCAGTACTTC.

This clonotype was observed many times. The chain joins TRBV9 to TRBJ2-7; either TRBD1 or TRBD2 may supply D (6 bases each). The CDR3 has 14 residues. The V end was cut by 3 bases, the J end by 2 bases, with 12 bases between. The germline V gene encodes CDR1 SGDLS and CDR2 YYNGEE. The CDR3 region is CASSEGGTPYEQYF. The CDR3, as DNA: TGTGCCAGCAGCGAAGGGGGGACTCCCTACGAGCAGTACTTC.

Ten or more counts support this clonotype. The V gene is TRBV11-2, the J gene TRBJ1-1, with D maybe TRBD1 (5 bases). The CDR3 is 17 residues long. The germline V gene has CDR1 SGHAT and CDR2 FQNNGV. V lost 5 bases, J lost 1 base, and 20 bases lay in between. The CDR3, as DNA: TGTGCCAGCAGCACTCTAAAGCAGGGAAACGGGAACACTGAAGCTTTCTTT. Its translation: CASSTLKQGNGNTEAFF.

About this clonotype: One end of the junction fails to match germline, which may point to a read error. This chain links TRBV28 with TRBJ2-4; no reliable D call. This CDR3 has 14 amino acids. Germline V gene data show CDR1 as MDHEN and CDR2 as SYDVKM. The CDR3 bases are TGTGCCAGCAATTTAGACGGAGCCAAAAACATTCAGTACTTC. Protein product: CASNLDGAKNIQYF.

As DNA, the CDR3 is TGTGCCAGCAGGATAGACAGGGGCGAGGGCTACACCTTC. Protein product: CASRIDRGEGYTF. The rearrangement uses TRBV6-1 and TRBJ1-2; 8 nucleotides agree with TRBD1. Germline V gene data show CDR1 as MNHNS and CDR2 as SASEGT. Germline trimming cut 6 bases from V and 8 bases from J; bases unmatched to any gene: 8. This CDR3 has 13 residues.

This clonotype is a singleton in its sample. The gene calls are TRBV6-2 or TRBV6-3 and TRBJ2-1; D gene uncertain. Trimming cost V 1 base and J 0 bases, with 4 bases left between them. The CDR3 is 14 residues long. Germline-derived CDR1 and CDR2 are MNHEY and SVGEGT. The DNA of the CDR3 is TGTGCCAGCAGTTACTACAGCTCCTACAATGAGCAGTTCTTC. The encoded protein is CASSYYSSYNEQFF.

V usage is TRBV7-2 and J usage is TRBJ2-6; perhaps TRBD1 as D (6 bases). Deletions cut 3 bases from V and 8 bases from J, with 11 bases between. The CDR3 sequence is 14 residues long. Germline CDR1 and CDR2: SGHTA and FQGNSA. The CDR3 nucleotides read TGTGCCAGCAGCTTCGCTGGACAGCCCAACGTCCTGACTTTC. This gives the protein CASSFAGQPNVLTF.

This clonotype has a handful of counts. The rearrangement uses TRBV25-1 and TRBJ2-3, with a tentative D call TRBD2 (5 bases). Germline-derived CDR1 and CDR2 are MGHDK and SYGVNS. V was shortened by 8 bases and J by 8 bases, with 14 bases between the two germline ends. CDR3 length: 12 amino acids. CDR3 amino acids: CASYGDEGTQYF. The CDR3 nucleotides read TGTGCCAGCTATGGGGATGAGGGTACGCAGTATTTT.

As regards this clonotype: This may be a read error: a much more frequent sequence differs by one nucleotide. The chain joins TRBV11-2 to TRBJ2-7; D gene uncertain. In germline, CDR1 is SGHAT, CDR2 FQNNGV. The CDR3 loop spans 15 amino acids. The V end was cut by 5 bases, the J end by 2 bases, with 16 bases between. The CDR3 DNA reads TGTGCCAGCAGCAACGCCCCGGACCAGGCCTACGAGCAGTACTTC. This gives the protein CASSNAPDQAYEQYF.

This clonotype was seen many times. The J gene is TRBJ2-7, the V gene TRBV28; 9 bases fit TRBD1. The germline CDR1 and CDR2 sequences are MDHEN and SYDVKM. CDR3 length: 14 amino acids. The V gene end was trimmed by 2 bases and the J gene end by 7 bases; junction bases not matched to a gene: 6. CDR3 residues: CASSLIGQGWEQYF. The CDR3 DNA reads TGTGCCAGCAGTTTAATCGGACAGGGGTGGGAGCAGTACTTC.